These T cell receptor beta chains were read from a single sample in a study of neurological immune-mediated disorders. TCRdb reprocessed the 5' RACE reads with MiXCR, giving one entry per CDR3 protein. This repertoire shows 55,000 to 70,000 distinct CDR3 sequences, roughly an eighth found once; its top ten account for roughly 1.9%. Material for sequencing was PBMCs. The source of these receptors is a man aged 55 to 70 in good health. The CDR3 runs from the conserved cysteine through the conserved F or W. A D gene is named only where the DNA matches it firmly. Size is stated for part of the rows, as once, few or many counts, or as a class when the clone is expanded.

d_call | j_call | v_call | clone_size | cdr3_nt | cdr3_aa
. | TRBJ2-7 | TRBV7-9 | many | TGTGCCAGCAGCTCCGACGGGTCCTACGAGCAGTACTTC | CASSSDGSYEQYF
TRBD1 | TRBJ1-1 | TRBV24-1 | many | TGTGCCACCCAAGGGACAGGGTTGAACACTGAAGCTTTCTTT | CATQGTGLNTEAFF
. | TRBJ2-2 | TRBV5-1 | few | TGCGCCAGCAGCTTGGGGGGAGCTAACACCGGGGAGCTGTTTTTT | CASSLGGANTGELFF
TRBD1 | TRBJ1-1 | TRBV20-1 | many | TGCAGTGCTCCGGAGGGGGCGCGGACTGAAGCTTTCTTT | CSAPEGARTEAFF
. | TRBJ2-3 | TRBV12-3/TRBV12-4 | many | TGTGCCAGCAGTTCCGGGGGCATCACAGATACGCAGTATTTT | CASSSGGITDTQYF
TRBD1 | TRBJ1-5 | TRBV6-2/TRBV6-3 | many | TGTGCCAGCAGATCTCGGGACAGGAATGGTCAGCCCCAGCATTTT | CASRSRDRNGQPQHF
TRBD2 | TRBJ2-1 | TRBV7-2 | many | TGTGCCAGCAGCCATACGACTAGCCATGAGCAGTTCTTC | CASSHTTSHEQFF
. | TRBJ1-5 | TRBV5-1 | many | TGCGCCAGCAGTCCTACAGGGACGGATAGCAATCAGCCCCAGCATTTT | CASSPTGTDSNQPQHF
. | TRBJ2-7 | TRBV7-9 | many | TGTGCCAGCAGCTTAGAGGTTGGGACAAACGAGCAGTACTTC | CASSLEVGTNEQYF
. | TRBJ2-7 | TRBV10-1 | many | TGCGCCAGCAGTGCAGGGGTCGACGAGCAGTACTTC | CASSAGVDEQYF
. | TRBJ1-5 | TRBV12-3/TRBV12-4 | many | TGTGCCAGCACCCAGGGACACTTAGGGGGTCAGCCCCAGCATTTT | CASTQGHLGGQPQHF
. | TRBJ1-6 | TRBV12-2 | . | TGTGCAAGTCGCTTAGACAGCTGCTCCTATAATTCACCCCTCCACTTT | CASRLDSCSYNSPLHF
. | TRBJ1-6 | TRBV15 | many | TGTGCCACCAGCAGAGATCCTCAGAATTCACCCCTCCACTTT | CATSRDPQNSPLHF
TRBD1 | TRBJ1-2 | TRBV12-3/TRBV12-4 | . | TGTGCCAGCAGTCTCCGGGACAGGGGCTATGGCTACACCTTC | CASSLRDRGYGYTF
TRBD1 | TRBJ2-1 | TRBV7-9 | many | TGTGCCAGCAGCTTAAGGGGGCCGGGACAGGGGGCAGGTTTCAATGAGCAGTTCTTC | CASSLRGPGQGAGFNEQFF
. | TRBJ2-3 | TRBV10-3 | many | TGTGCCATCAGAATCCTAGACACAGATACGCAGTATTTT | CAIRILDTDTQYF
. | TRBJ1-5 | TRBV6-2/TRBV6-3 | many | TGTGCCGTGCGGGATAGCAATCAGCCCCAGCATTTT | CAVRDSNQPQHF
. | TRBJ1-5 | TRBV6-5 | many | TGTGCCAGCAGTATTGGGGGGGCGGGGGCCCAGCATTTT | CASSIGGAGAQHF
. | TRBJ2-1 | TRBV12-3/TRBV12-4 | many | TGTGCCAGCAGTTTACTATCATCGAATGAGCAGTTCTTC | CASSLLSSNEQFF
. | TRBJ1-4 | TRBV20-1 | many | TGCAGTGCTAGGTCAGGGGCAACTAATGAAAAACTGTTTTTT | CSARSGATNEKLFF
. | TRBJ2-7 | TRBV9 | many | TGTGCCAGCAGCATGACCATGGGTCCCTACGAGCAGTACTTC | CASSMTMGPYEQYF
. | TRBJ2-7 | TRBV7-2 | many | TGTGCCAGCAGCTCGCGACCCTACGAGCAGTACTTC | CASSSRPYEQYF
. | TRBJ2-1 | TRBV6-6 | many | TGTGCCAGCAGTTACTCAACGGGACGGAGAGACAATGAGCAGTTCTTC | CASSYSTGRRDNEQFF
. | TRBJ2-3 | TRBV7-2 | many | TGTGCCAGCAGCTTAGCGAATACTAAGAATACGCAGTATTTT | CASSLANTKNTQYF
. | TRBJ1-1 | TRBV9 | many | TGTGCCAGCAGCGTAGGAGGGTTGGTCGGTAACACTGAAGCTTTCTTT | CASSVGGLVGNTEAFF
TRBD1 | TRBJ2-7 | TRBV20-1 | many | TGCAGTGCCCAGGACAGGGGCGAGCAGTACTTC | CSAQDRGEQYF
. | TRBJ1-1 | TRBV10-3 | many | TGTGCCATCTCCGGCGGGGGGCGGTCCCCTATGAACACTGAAGCTTTCTTT | CAISGGGRSPMNTEAFF
. | TRBJ2-2 | TRBV18 | few | TGTGCCAGCTCACCAGCCGGGGCGAACACCGGGGAGCTGTTTTTT | CASSPAGANTGELFF
. | TRBJ2-1 | TRBV12-3/TRBV12-4 | many | TGTGCCAGCAGTTTAGCGGGCGGCGGGGATGAGCAGTTCTTC | CASSLAGGGDEQFF
TRBD1 | TRBJ2-3 | TRBV12-3/TRBV12-4 | many | TGTGCCAGCAGCCGGGACAGGGCTAGCACAGATACGCAGTATTTT | CASSRDRASTDTQYF
TRBD2 | TRBJ2-5 | TRBV3-1 | many | TGTGCCAGCAGGTCTCTAGCGGGGGCCCAAGAGACCCAGTACTTC | CASRSLAGAQETQYF
. | TRBJ2-3 | TRBV15 | many | TGTGCCACCAGCAGAGATCCAGCAGATACGCAGTATTTT | CATSRDPADTQYF
. | TRBJ2-5 | TRBV20-1 | many | TGCAGTGCCACAACCCGGTGGGGCGGGGCGCAGGAGACCCAGTACTTC | CSATTRWGGAQETQYF
TRBD2 | TRBJ2-5 | TRBV28 | many | TGTGCCAGCCCGGATTTTAGCGGGGGGGTCAAAGAGACCCAGTACTTC | CASPDFSGGVKETQYF
. | TRBJ1-1 | TRBV9 | . | TGTGCCAGCAGCGTAGCCCCTACAGGGCTGAATACTGAAGCTTTCTTT | CASSVAPTGLNTEAFF
. | TRBJ1-1 | TRBV5-5 | many | TGTGCCAGCAGCTTGGGGGACCGGACTGAAGCTTTCTTT | CASSLGDRTEAFF
. | TRBJ2-5 | TRBV11-2 | many | TGTGCCAGCAGCCTACCGACCCTCACCGGTGAGACCCAGTACTTC | CASSLPTLTGETQYF
. | TRBJ2-7 | TRBV29-1 | many | TGCAGTTACAGGGAATCCTACGAGCAGTACTTC | CSYRESYEQYF
. | TRBJ2-7 | TRBV4-3 | many | TGCGCCAGCAGCCAGGGCGGATCTCGGGAGCAGTACTTC | CASSQGGSREQYF
. | TRBJ1-5 | TRBV6-6 | . | TGTGACAGCAGAACAGAGCATAGCAATCAGCCCCAGCATTTT | CDSRTEHSNQPQHF
. | TRBJ1-6 | TRBV12-3/TRBV12-4 | . | TGTGCCATCAGTTCTAGACAGGCTAATTCACCCCTCCACTTT | CAISSRQANSPLHF
. | TRBJ2-6 | TRBV5-1 | many | TGCGCCAGCAGCGGCATAGCCTCTGGGGCCAACGTCCTGACTTTC | CASSGIASGANVLTF
. | TRBJ1-5 | TRBV7-8 | many | TGTGCCAGCAGCCGTGACAGGACTCTTAGCAATCAGCCCCAGCATTTT | CASSRDRTLSNQPQHF
. | TRBJ2-7 | TRBV6-2/TRBV6-3 | many | TGTGCCAGCAGTTCCACTTTCTACGAGCAGTACTTC | CASSSTFYEQYF
. | TRBJ2-7 | TRBV7-9 | . | TGTGCCAGCAGCTTAGTAGGGGACGCGAGCTACGAGCAGTACTTC | CASSLVGDASYEQYF
. | TRBJ1-5 | TRBV28 | . | TGTGCCAGCAGTTTATCAGATCAGCCCCAGCATTTT | CASSLSDQPQHF
. | TRBJ2-2 | TRBV5-5 | . | TGTGCCAGCAGCTTGGGACTTCCGAACACCGGGGAGCTGTTTTTT | CASSLGLPNTGELFF